The entry that follows covers one T cell receptor (beta chain) sequence. Its antigen is not identified. Generated by immunoSEQ multiplex PCR, the TCRdb table keeps only in-frame clones and is missing some. Among tens of thousands of clones listed, roughly 92% were seen once. This specimen belongs to a study of OX40 agonist ivuxolimab in advanced cancers. The CDR3 has 15 residues. The V gene lost 3 bases and the J gene lost 0 bases, with 11 bases spanning the gap. CDR1 LNHNV and CDR2 YYDKDF come from the germline V gene (reference sequence). The study, taken as a whole, reports: At 0.1 to 3.0 mg/kg and by week 6, clonal expansion occurred in CD4+ and CD8+ blood T cells. Antigen targets of the expanded peripheral T cells went undetermined.

This clonotype originated in an adult with an advanced solid tumor such as melanoma, head and neck, liver or kidney cancer. The chain links TRBV15 to TRBJ1-1; D gene uncertain. This material consisted of CD4+ or CD8+ T cells sorted from blood, taken in a trial of the OX40 agonist ivuxolimab. In DNA, the CDR3 is TGTGCCACCAGCAGGTCGTTTAGCTTGAACACTGAAGCTTTCTTT. This encodes CATSRSFSLNTEAFF.